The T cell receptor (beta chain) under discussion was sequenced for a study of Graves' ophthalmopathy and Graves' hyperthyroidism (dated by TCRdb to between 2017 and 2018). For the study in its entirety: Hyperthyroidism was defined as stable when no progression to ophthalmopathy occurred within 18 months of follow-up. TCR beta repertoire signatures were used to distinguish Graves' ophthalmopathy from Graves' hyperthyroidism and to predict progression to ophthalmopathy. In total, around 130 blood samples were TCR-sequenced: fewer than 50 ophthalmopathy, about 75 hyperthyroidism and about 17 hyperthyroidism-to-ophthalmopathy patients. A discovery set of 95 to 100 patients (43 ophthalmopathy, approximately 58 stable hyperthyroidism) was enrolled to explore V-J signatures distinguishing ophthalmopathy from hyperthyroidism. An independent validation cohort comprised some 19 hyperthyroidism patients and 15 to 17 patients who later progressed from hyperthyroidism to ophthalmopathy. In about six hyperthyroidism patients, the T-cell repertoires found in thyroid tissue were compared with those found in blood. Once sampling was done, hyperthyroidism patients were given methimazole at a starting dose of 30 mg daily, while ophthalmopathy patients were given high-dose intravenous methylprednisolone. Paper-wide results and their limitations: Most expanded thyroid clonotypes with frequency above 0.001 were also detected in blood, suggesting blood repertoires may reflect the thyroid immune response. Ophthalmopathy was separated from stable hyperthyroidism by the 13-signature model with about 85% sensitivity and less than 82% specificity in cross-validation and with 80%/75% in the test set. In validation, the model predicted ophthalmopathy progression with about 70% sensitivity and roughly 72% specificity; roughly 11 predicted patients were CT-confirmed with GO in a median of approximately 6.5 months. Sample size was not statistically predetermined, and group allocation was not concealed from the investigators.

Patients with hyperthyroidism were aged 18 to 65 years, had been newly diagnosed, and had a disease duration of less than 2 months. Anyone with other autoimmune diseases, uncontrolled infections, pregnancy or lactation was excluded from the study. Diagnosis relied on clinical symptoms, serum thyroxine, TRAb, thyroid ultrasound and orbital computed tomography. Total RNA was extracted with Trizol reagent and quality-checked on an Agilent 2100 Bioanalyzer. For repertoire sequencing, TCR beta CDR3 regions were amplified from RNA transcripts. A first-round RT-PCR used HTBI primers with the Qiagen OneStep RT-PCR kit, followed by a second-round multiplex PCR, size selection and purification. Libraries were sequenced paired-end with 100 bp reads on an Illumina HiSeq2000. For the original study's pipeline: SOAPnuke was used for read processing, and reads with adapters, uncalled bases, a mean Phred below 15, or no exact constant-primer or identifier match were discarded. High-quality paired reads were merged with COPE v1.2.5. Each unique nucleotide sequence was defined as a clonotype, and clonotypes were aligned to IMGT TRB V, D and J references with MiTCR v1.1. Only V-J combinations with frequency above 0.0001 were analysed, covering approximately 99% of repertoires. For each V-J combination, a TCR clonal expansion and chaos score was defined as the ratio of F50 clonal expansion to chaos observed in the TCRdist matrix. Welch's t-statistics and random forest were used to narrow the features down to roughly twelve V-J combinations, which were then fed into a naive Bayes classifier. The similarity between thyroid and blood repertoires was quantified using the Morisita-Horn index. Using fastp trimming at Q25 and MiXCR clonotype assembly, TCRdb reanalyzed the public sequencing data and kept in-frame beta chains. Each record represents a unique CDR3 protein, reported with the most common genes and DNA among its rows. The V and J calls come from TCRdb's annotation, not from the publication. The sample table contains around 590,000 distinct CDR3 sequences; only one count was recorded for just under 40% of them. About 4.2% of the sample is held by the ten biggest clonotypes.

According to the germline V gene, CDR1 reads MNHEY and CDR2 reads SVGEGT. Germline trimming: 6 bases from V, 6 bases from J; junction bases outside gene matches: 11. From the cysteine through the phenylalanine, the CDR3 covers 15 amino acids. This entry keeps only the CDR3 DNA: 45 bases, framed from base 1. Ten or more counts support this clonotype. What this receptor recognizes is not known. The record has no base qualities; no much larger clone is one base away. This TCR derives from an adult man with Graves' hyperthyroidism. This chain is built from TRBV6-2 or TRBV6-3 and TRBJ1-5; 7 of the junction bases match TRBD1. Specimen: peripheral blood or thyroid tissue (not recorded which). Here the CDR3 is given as CASREGGRFGQPQHF. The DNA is TGTGCCAGCAGAGAAGGGGGCAGATTCGGTCAGCCCCAGCATTTT.